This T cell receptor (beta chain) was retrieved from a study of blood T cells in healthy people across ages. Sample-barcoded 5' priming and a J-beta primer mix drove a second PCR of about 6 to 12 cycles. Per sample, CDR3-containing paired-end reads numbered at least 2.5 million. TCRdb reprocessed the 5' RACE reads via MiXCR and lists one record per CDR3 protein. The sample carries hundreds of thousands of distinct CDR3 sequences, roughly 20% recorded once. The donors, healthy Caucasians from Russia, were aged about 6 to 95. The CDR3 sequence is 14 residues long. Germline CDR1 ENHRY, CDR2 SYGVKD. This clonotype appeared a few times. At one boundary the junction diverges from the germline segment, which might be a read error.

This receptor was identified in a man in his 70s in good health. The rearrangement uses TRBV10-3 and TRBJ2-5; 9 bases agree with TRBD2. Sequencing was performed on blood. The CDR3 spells CAISPGLASETLYF. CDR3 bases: TGTGCCATCAGTCCGGGACTAGCCTCCGAGACCCTGTACTTC.